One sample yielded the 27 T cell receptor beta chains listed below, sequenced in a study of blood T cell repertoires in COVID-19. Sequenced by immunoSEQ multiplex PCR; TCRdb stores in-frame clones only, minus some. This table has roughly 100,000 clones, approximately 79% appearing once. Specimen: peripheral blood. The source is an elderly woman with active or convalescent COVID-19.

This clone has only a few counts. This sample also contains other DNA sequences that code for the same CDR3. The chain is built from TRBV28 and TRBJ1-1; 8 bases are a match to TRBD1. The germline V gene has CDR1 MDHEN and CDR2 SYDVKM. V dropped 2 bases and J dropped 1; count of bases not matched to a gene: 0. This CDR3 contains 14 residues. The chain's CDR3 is CASSLGTGNTEAFF. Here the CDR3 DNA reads TGTGCCAGCAGTTTAGGGACAGGGAACACTGAAGCTTTCTTT.

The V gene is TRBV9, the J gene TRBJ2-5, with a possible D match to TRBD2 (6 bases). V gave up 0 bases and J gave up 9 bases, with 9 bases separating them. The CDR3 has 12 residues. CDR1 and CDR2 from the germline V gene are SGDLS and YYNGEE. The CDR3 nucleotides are TGTGCCAGCAGCGTAGCTACGGGGGCCCAGTACTTC. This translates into CASSVATGAQYF.

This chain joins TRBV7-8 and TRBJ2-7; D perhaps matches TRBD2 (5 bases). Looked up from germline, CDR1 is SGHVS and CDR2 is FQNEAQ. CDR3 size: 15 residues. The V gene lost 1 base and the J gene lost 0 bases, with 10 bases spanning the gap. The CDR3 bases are TGTGCCAGCAGCTTAGAGTTTGGGAGCTCCTACGAGCAGTACTTC. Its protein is CASSLEFGSSYEQYF. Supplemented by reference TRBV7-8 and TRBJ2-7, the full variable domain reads GAGVSQSPRYKVAKRGQDVALRCDPISGHVSLFWYQQALGQGPEFLTYFQNEAQLDKSGLPSDRFFAERPEGSVSTLKIQRTQQEDSAVYLCASSLEFGSSYEQYFGPGTRLTVT.

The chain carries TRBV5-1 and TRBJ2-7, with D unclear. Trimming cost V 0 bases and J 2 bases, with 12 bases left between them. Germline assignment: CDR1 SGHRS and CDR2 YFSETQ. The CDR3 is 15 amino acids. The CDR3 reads CASSLEFGGTYEQYF. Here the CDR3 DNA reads TGCGCCAGCAGCTTGGAATTCGGCGGAACCTACGAGCAGTACTTC.

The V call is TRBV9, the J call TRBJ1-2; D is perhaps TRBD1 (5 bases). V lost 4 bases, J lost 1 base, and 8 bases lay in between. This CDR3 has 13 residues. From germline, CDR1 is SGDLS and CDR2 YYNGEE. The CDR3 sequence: CASSPQGNYGYTF. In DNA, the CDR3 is TGTGCCAGCAGCCCGCAGGGTAACTATGGCTACACCTTC.

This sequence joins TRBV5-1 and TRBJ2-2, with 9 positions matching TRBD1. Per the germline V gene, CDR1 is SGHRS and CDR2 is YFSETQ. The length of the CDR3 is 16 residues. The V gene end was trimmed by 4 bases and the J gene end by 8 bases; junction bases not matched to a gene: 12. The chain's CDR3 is CASSRETGGALGELFF. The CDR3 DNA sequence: TGCGCCAGCAGCCGAGAAACAGGGGGCGCATTGGGGGAGCTGTTTTTT.

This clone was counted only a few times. The CDR3 DNA follows: TGTGCCTGGAGTCGGGGACCGGGACAGAACTACGAGCAGTACTTC. Translated: CAWSRGPGQNYEQYF. The rearrangement uses TRBV30 and TRBJ2-7, with TRBD1 matching 7 bases. J lost 3 bases, V lost 2 bases, and 10 bases had no gene match. The length of the CDR3 is 15 residues. The germline gives CDR1 GTSNPN, CDR2 SVGIG (reference sequence).

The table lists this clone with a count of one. CDR3 loop: CSAGWQGPNEKLFF. Written as DNA, the CDR3 is TGCAGCGCTGGGTGGCAGGGCCCTAATGAAAAACTGTTTTTT. The gene calls are TRBV29-1 and TRBJ1-4; maybe TRBD1 (5 bases). Trimming took off 7 bases at V and 3 bases at J, with 15 bases between the two ends. Germline lookup yields CDR1 SQVTM and CDR2 ANQGSEA. The CDR3 sequence is 14 residues long.

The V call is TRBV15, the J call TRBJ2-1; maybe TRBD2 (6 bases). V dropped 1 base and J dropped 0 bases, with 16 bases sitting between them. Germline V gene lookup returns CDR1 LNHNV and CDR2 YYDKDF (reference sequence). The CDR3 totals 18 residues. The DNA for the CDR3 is TGTGCCACCAGCAGAGTGAGTTTTACCGGGAGCTCCTACAATGAGCAGTTCTTC. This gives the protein CATSRVSFTGSSYNEQFF.

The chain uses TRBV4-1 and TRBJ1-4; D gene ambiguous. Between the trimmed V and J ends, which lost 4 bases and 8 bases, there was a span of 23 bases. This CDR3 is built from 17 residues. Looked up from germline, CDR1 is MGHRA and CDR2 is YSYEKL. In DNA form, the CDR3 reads TGCGCCAGCAGCCTTCCCCCGGGGTCCCTCCCAAGGGAAAAACTGTTTTTT. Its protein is CASSLPPGSLPREKLFF.

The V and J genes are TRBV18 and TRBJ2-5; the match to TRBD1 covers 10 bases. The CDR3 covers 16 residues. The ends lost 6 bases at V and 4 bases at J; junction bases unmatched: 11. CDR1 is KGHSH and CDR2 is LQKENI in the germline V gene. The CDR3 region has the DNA TGTGCCAGCTCCACCACCGGGACAGGGGTATTAGAGACCCAGTACTTC. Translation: CASSTTGTGVLETQYF.

The CDR3 DNA reads as TGTGCCAGCTCCGACGGGAGCTTTACGAACACCGGGGAGCTGTTTTTT. It encodes CASSDGSFTNTGELFF. The chain couples TRBV21-1 to TRBJ2-2; the listed D gene, TRBD2, was not tested against the DNA. TRBV21-1 represents a pseudogene. The CDR3 length is 16 residues.

The CDR3 DNA sequence: TGTGCTAGTGGTTTGGTAAACAAGCGGGGGAGCACAGATACGCAGTATTTT. Its translation is CASGLVNKRGSTDTQYF. V and J are TRBV12-5 and TRBJ2-3, with TRBD2 matching over 8 bases. Germline-derived CDR1 and CDR2 are LGHNT and FRNRAP. The CDR3 is 17 amino acids. V shed 0 bases, J shed 0 bases, and the junction held 5 bases outside the gene matches.

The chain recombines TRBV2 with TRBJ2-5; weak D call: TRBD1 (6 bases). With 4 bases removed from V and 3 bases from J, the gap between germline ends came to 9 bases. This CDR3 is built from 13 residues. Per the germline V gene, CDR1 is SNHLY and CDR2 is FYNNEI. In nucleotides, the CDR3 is TGTGCCAGCAGTGGACAGGTTGAAGAGACCCAGTACTTC. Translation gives CASSGQVEETQYF. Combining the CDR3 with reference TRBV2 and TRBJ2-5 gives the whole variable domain EPEVTQTPSHQVTQMGQEVILRCVPISNHLYFYWYRQILGQKVEFLVSFYNNEISEKSEIFDDQFSVERPDGSNFTLKIRSTKLEDSAMYFCASSGQVEETQYFGPGTRLLVL.

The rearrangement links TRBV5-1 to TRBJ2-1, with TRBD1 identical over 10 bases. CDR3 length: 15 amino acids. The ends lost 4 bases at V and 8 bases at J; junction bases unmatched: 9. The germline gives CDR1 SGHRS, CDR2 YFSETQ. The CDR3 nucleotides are TGCGCCAGCAGCCCCCGACAGGGGGCGCGGGATGAGCAGTTCTTC. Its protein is CASSPRQGARDEQFF.

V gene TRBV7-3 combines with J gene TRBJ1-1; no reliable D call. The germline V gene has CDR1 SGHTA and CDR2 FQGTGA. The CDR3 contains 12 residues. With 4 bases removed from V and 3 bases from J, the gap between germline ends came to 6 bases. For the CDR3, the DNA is TGTGCCAGCAGCTACGGGGACACTGAAGCTTTCTTT. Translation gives CASSYGDTEAFF.

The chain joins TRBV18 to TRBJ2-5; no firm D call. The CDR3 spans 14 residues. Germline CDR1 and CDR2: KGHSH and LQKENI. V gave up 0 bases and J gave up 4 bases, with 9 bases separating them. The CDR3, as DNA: TGTGCCAGCTCACCACCGTCAGGTACAGAGACCCAGTACTTC. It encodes CASSPPSGTETQYF.

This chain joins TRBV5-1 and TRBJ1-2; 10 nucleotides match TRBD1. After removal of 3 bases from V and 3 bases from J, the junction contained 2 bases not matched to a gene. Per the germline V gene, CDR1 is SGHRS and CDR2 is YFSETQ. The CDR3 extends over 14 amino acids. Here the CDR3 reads CASSSDRGYYGYTF. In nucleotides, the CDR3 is TGCGCCAGCAGCTCGGACAGGGGGTACTATGGCTACACCTTC. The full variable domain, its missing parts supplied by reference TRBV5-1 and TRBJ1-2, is KAGVTQTPRYLIKTRGQQVTLSCSPISGHRSVSWYQQTPGQGLQFLFEYFSETQRNKGNFPGRFSGRQFSNSRSEMNVSTLELGDSALYLCASSSDRGYYGYTFGSGTRLTVV.

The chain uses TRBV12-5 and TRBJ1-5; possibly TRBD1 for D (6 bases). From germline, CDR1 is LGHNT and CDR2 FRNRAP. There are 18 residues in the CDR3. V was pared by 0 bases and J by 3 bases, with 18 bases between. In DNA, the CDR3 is TGTGCTAGTGGTTTGGTGTTGTGGGACACCCTCGCCAATCAGCCCCAGCATTTT. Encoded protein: CASGLVLWDTLANQPQHF.

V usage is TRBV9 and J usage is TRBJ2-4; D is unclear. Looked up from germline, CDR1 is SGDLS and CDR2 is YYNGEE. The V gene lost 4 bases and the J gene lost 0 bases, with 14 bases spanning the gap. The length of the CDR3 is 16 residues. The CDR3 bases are TGTGCCAGCAGCCCCGCCGGTAGAGGAGCCAAAAACATTCAGTACTTC. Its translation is CASSPAGRGAKNIQYF.

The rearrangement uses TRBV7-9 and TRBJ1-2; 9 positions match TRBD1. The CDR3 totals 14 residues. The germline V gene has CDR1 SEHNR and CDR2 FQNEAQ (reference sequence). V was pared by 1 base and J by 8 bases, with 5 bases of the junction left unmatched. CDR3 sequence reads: CASSLDGTGRGYTF. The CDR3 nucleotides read TGTGCCAGCAGCTTAGATGGGACAGGGCGAGGCTACACCTTC.

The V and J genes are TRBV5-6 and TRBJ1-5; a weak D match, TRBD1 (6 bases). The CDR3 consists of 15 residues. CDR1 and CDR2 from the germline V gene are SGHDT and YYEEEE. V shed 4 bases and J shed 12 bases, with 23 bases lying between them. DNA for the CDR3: TGTGCCAGCAGCCAGTATGGGACATTGCGTGAGCTCCAGCATTTT. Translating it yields CASSQYGTLRELQHF.

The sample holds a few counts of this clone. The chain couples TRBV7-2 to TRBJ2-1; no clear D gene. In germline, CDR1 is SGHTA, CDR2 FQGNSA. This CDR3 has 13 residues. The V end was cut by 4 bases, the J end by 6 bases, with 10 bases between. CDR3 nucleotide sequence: TGTGCCAGCAGCTCCGGTACCTTCAATGAGCAGTTCTTC. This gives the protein CASSSGTFNEQFF.

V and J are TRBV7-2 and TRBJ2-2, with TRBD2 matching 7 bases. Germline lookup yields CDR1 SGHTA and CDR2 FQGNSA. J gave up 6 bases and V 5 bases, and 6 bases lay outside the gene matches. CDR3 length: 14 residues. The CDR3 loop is CASSPGGGPGELFF. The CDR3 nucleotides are TGTGCCAGCAGCCCGGGGGGAGGCCCCGGGGAGCTGTTTTTT.

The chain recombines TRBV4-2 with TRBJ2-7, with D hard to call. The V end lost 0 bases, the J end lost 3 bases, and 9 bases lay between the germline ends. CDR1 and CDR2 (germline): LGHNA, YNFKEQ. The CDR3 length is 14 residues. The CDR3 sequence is CASSQEVLVYEQYF. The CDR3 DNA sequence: TGTGCCAGCAGCCAAGAGGTCCTAGTCTACGAGCAGTACTTC.

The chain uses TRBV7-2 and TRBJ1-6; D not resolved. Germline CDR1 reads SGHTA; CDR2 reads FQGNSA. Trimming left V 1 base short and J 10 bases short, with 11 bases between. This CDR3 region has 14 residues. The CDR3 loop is CASSLGGSPSPLHF. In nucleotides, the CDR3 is TGTGCCAGCAGCTTAGGAGGTTCGCCATCACCCCTCCACTTT.

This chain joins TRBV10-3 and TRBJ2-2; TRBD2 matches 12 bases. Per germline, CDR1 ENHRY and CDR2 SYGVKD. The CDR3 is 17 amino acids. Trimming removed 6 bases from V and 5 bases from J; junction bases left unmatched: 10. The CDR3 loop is CAISPTSGSGSTGELFF. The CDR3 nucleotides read TGTGCCATCAGCCCGACTAGCGGGAGCGGGAGTACCGGGGAGCTGTTTTTT.